A selection of T cell receptor beta chains follows, all from one sample in a study of T cell responses to AZD1222 COVID-19 vaccine. TCRdb's copy holds only in-frame clones and misses some; the assay was immunoSEQ multiplex PCR. The table has some 110,000 clones, 85% to 90% seen once. The source was peripheral blood, collected on day 0 of AZD1222 vaccination. The receptors were sampled from an adult in good health. Each CDR3 is given with its conserved first and last residue. A D gene is named only where the DNA matches it firmly. Expanded clones are given a class, and other clones once, few, many or no size at all.

-	TRBV5-4	-	TRBJ1-4	TGTGCCAGCAGCTTGGAACAGCATAATGAAAAACTGTTTTTT	CASSLEQHNEKLFF
TRBD2	TRBV28	-	TRBJ2-1	TGTGCCAGCATTCCTACTAGCGGGGGGCGCAATGAGCAGTTCTTC	CASIPTSGGRNEQFF
TRBD1	TRBV3-1/TRBV3-2	-	TRBJ1-1	TGTGCCAGCAGCCCGCCCGGGACAGAGAAAGCTTTCTTT	CASSPPGTEKAFF
TRBD1	TRBV18	-	TRBJ1-2	TGTGCCAGCTCACCATCGACAGGGGGCACCTATGGCTACACCTTC	CASSPSTGGTYGYTF
-	TRBV5-1	-	TRBJ2-7	TGCGCCAGCAGCTTGGGAGTCGGAGGCGGACGCTCCTACGAGCAGTACTTC	CASSLGVGGGRSYEQYF
-	TRBV4-3	-	TRBJ1-5	TGCGCCAGCAGCCAAGACAATGCCAATCAGCCCCAGCATTTT	CASSQDNANQPQHF
TRBD1	TRBV2	few	TRBJ1-1	TGTGCCAGCACTCGGACAGGGGGTTACACTGAAGCTTTCTTT	CASTRTGGYTEAFF
TRBD1	TRBV6-2/TRBV6-3	once	TRBJ2-7	TGTGCCAGCAGTTATGGACCCCCGGGACAGGGTGGGTTCGAGCAGTACTTC	CASSYGPPGQGGFEQYF
-	TRBV19	-	TRBJ1-3	TGTGCCAGTACCCGGACGGTCTCTGGAAACACCATATATTTT	CASTRTVSGNTIYF
-	TRBV9	-	TRBJ2-5	TGTGCCAGCAGCGCCCAACTCGGGTTACAGACCCAGTACTTC	CASSAQLGLQTQYF
-	TRBV9	-	TRBJ2-3	TGTGCCTCCGCTTTGGGTTATGTGGGTACAGATACGCAGTATTTT	CASALGYVGTDTQYF
TRBD1	TRBV9	-	TRBJ1-2	TGTGCCAGCAGCTTCGGGACAGTCCCAACTAACTATGGCTACACCTTC	CASSFGTVPTNYGYTF
-	TRBV28	-	TRBJ2-7	TGTGCCAGCAGTTCAGAACCCTACGAGCAGTACTTC	CASSSEPYEQYF
TRBD2	TRBV7-2	-	TRBJ2-1	TGTGCCAGCAGCTCACGCTTAGCGGGTGAGCAGTTCTTC	CASSSRLAGEQFF
-	TRBV18	-	TRBJ2-7	TGTGCCAGCTCACCACCGGGGGGCTACGAGCAGTACTTC	CASSPPGGYEQYF
TRBD1	TRBV14	-	TRBJ2-5	TGTGCCAGCAGGGCAGGGGGCTCTGGGGAGACCCAGTACTTC	CASRAGGSGETQYF
-	TRBV7-9	-	TRBJ1-1	TGTGCCAGCAGCTTAGTAGGGGCAGGGGCGGTTGGGAACACTGAAGCTTTCTTT	CASSLVGAGAVGNTEAFF
-	TRBV6-5	-	TRBJ1-3	TGTGCCAGCAGGGGTCTTGGCTCTGGAAACACCATATATTTT	CASRGLGSGNTIYF
-	TRBV5-1	-	TRBJ2-3	TGCGCCAGCAGCTTGGACAGGGCCGCCACAGATACGCAGTATTTT	CASSLDRAATDTQYF
-	TRBV18	-	TRBJ1-1	TGTGCCAGCTCACCACCGCTGGGGGGGCAGAACACTGAAGCTTTCTTT	CASSPPLGGQNTEAFF
TRBD1	TRBV9	-	TRBJ2-7	TGTGCCAGCAGCCCCGGGACAGGGGGCGTCGGGCAGTACTTC	CASSPGTGGVGQYF
TRBD1	TRBV30	-	TRBJ1-6	TGTGCCTGGAGTCAACCCGGGACAGGGAACTCACCCCTCCACTTT	CAWSQPGTGNSPLHF
-	TRBV6-1	-	TRBJ1-2	TGTGCCAGCAGTGAAGCGCTAGCGGCAAGAAACTATGGCTACACCTTC	CASSEALAARNYGYTF
-	TRBV9	-	TRBJ1-2	TGTGCCAGCAGCGTAGGGGGCGGAGGCTACACCTTC	CASSVGGGGYTF
-	TRBV3-1/TRBV3-2	-	TRBJ1-3	TGTGCCAGCAGTGAGGGTTGGTCTGGAAACACCATATATTTT	CASSEGWSGNTIYF
-	TRBV19	-	TRBJ1-6	TGTGCCAGTAGTGTTGCGGCCTGGGATAATTCACCCCTCCACTTT	CASSVAAWDNSPLHF
-	TRBV5-1	-	TRBJ2-7	TGCGCCAGCAGCCCGGGACTGGGGCCGGGCGAGCAGTACTTC	CASSPGLGPGEQYF
-	TRBV5-4	few	TRBJ1-2	TGTGCCAGCAGCTTATACTATGGCTACACCTTC	CASSLYYGYTF
-	TRBV5-4	-	TRBJ1-3	TGTGCCAGCAGCTTGGGGAGACCCAACTCTGGAAACACCATATATTTT	CASSLGRPNSGNTIYF
TRBD2	TRBV5-6	-	TRBJ2-7	TGTGCCAGCAGCTTGGACGGGAGCGGGGTTGCCTACGAGCAGTACTTC	CASSLDGSGVAYEQYF
TRBD2	TRBV15	-	TRBJ2-3	TGTGCCACCAGCAGAGATCCGGGGGGATTTGGTACGCAGTATTTT	CATSRDPGGFGTQYF
TRBD2	TRBV15	-	TRBJ2-3	TGTGCCACCAGCGGTGTGCGAGCGGGAAGCACAGATACGCAGTATTTT	CATSGVRAGSTDTQYF
-	TRBV3-1/TRBV3-2	-	TRBJ2-2	TGTGCCAGCAGCCCCAGGGATTCGAACACCGGGGAGCTGTTTTTT	CASSPRDSNTGELFF
-	TRBV7-8	-	TRBJ1-1	TGTGCCAGCAGCCTACCGCAGGGCGTGAACACTGAAGCTTTCTTT	CASSLPQGVNTEAFF
-	TRBV27	-	TRBJ1-3	TGTGCCAGCAGTTCCATGCTTGCCGGAAACACCATATATTTT	CASSSMLAGNTIYF
TRBD1	TRBV29-1	-	TRBJ2-3	TGCAGCGTTCAGAAGCAGGGGGAGCGCACAGATACGCAGTATTTT	CSVQKQGERTDTQYF
-	TRBV6-5	-	TRBJ2-7	TGTGCCAGCAGTTACTCGACAGGAATTAACGAGCAGTACTTC	CASSYSTGINEQYF
-	TRBV5-5	once	TRBJ1-1	TGTGCCAGCAGCTTCAGGGATTTGGCTGAAGCTTTCTTT	CASSFRDLAEAFF
TRBD1	TRBV10-3	-	TRBJ1-5	TGTGCCATCAGTGGGGGACAGGGAAGAGGGCCCCAGCATTTT	CAISGGQGRGPQHF
TRBD2	TRBV9	-	TRBJ2-7	TGTGCCAGCAGCGTAGGTGGGGGGGCCTACGAGCAGTACTTC	CASSVGGGAYEQYF
-	TRBV11-2	-	TRBJ2-1	TGTGCCAGCAGCTTAGAGGGGGGCTCCTACAATGAGCAGTTCTTC	CASSLEGGSYNEQFF
-	TRBV4-3	-	TRBJ1-2	TGCGCCAGCAGCCAAGTCGGACGGGGCGCTCACTATGGCTACACCTTC	CASSQVGRGAHYGYTF
TRBD1	TRBV30	once	TRBJ1-2	TGTGCCTGGAGTAGAACCAGGGGGGAAAGTGGCTACACCTTC	CAWSRTRGESGYTF
TRBD1	TRBV18	-	TRBJ1-3	TGTGCCAGCTCACCACCGAGGACAGGGACTGGAAACACCATATATTTT	CASSPPRTGTGNTIYF
-	TRBV28	-	TRBJ2-7	TGTGCCAGCAGTTTCCTCCGGGTGGGTTACGAGCAGTACTTC	CASSFLRVGYEQYF
-	TRBV7-8	-	TRBJ1-2	TGTGCCAGCAGCTCTCCGACTTCGGGCTATGGCTACACCTTC	CASSSPTSGYGYTF
-	TRBV2	few	TRBJ1-4	TGTGCCAGCAGGGAAGACGGCGAAAAACTGTTTTTT	CASREDGEKLFF
-	TRBV28	-	TRBJ1-2	TGTGCCAGCAAGGTACAGATGAACTATGGCTACACCTTC	CASKVQMNYGYTF
-	TRBV19	once	TRBJ1-6	TGTGCCAGTAGTATTGGGGGACGGTCCTATAATTCACCCCTCCACTTT	CASSIGGRSYNSPLHF
-	TRBV7-8	-	TRBJ1-2	TGTGCCAGCAGCTTAGTCGGGGGCTACACCTTC	CASSLVGGYTF
-	TRBV3-1/TRBV3-2	-	TRBJ1-2	TGTGCCAGCAGCCAAGTAAATGGGGGAAACTATGGCTACACCTTC	CASSQVNGGNYGYTF
-	TRBV30	-	TRBJ1-2	TGTGCCTGGAGTGGGTTCTATGGCTACACCTTC	CAWSGFYGYTF
-	TRBV7-9	-	TRBJ1-2	TGTGCCAGCAGCTCATACAACCAATATGGCTACACCTTC	CASSSYNQYGYTF